This record covers a single TCR beta chain. This specimen belongs to a study of T-cell memory formation after mild COVID-19. The CDR3 sequence is 12 residues long. Trimming removed 4 bases from V and 2 bases from J, with 8 bases in between. Germline V gene lookup returns CDR1 SQVTM and CDR2 ANQGSEA. TCRdb redid the calling of the 5' RACE reads with MiXCR, one entry per CDR3 protein. The table records approximately 250,000 distinct CDR3 sequences, around 15% of them present only once. Material for sequencing was PBMCs or a T cell subset sorted from them (not recorded which). This clonotype was obtained from a man aged 18 to 30 who had mild COVID-19 (a few samples of this study predate the infection). Cell type and time point are not known. J is TRBJ1-2 and V is TRBV29-1; no firm D call. The CDR3 coding sequence is TGCAGCGTTGTAGGCCAGAACTATGGCTACACCTTC. Its translation is CSVVGQNYGYTF.